These 24 T cell receptor beta chains were all obtained from the same sample, sequenced in a study of shared clonotypes between healthy human individuals. Method: immunoSEQ multiplex PCR; TCRdb's copy keeps in-frame clones and lacks some. The profile shows about half a million clones, around 75% of them singletons. Sequencing was performed on PBMCs. Receptors were obtained from a woman between 40 and 50 years old in good health. Some clones in this sample may be carry-over from other donors' samples.

This clone was picked up a small number of times. The rearrangement joins TRBV23-1 to TRBJ2-3, with 7 positions matching TRBD2. Being an ORF, TRBV23-1 has a function that is uncertain. The CDR3 spans 15 residues. The V gene end was trimmed by 4 bases and the J gene end by 4 bases; junction bases not matched to a gene: 8. The CDR3 nucleotides are TGCGCCAGCAGTCTTTGCCGACTAGCTGCAGATACGCAGTATTTT. Amino acids: CASSLCRLAADTQYF.

CDR3 bases: TGCGCCAGCAGCATAGGACAGAACACTGAAGCTTTCTTT. Translation gives CASSIGQNTEAFF. The rearrangement links TRBV5-1 to TRBJ1-1; a weak D match, TRBD1 (5 bases). The CDR3 totals 13 residues. V lost 4 bases and J lost 1, with 8 bases in between. The germline gives CDR1 SGHRS, CDR2 YFSETQ.

This chain links TRBV18 with TRBJ1-5; TRBD1 might be the D (6 bases). Germline V gene lookup returns CDR1 KGHSH and CDR2 LQKENI. V was pared by 5 bases and J by 3 bases, with 11 bases between. The CDR3 sequence is 14 residues long. CDR3 in DNA: TGTGCCAGCTCAACGACAGGCTTCAATCAGCCCCAGCATTTT. It encodes CASSTTGFNQPQHF.

The chain carries TRBV4-2 and TRBJ1-1; unclear D gene. The ends were cut back, 0 bases at V and 7 bases at J, with 6 bases in the middle. The CDR3 spans 12 residues. Germline CDR1 is LGHNA and CDR2 is YNFKEQ. DNA for the CDR3: TGTGCCAGCAGCCAAGACCTCGATGAAGCTTTCTTT. Amino acid sequence: CASSQDLDEAFF.

The chain carries TRBV28 and TRBJ2-3; TRBD1 might be the D (7 bases). From germline, CDR1 is MDHEN and CDR2 SYDVKM. Trimming removed 5 bases from V and 6 bases from J, with 21 bases in between. This CDR3 has 16 amino acids. CDR3 residues: CASSPAPRGARDTQYF. Here the CDR3 DNA reads TGTGCCAGCAGTCCTGCCCCCAGGGGGGCGCGGGATACGCAGTATTTT.

The sample holds a few counts of this clone. This sequence is one base from a far larger clone and is likely a read error. This chain uses TRBV19 with TRBJ1-5; 7 bases match TRBD1. This CDR3 comprises 17 residues. Germline assignment: CDR1 LNHDA and CDR2 SQIVND (reference sequence). Written as DNA, the CDR3 is TGTGCCTGTAGTAAAGGGTGGACAGGATGGGGCAATCAGCCCCAGCATTTT. It is translated as CACSKGWTGWGNQPQHF.

This chain joins TRBV5-8 and TRBJ1-2; possible D gene TRBD1, 6 bases. Germline-derived CDR1 and CDR2 are SGHTS and YDEGEE. V gave up 3 bases and J gave up 0 bases, with 12 bases separating them. The CDR3 sequence is 15 residues long. The CDR3 DNA is TGTGCCAGCAGCTCGCGGGGGGGCACTAACTATGGCTACACCTTC. Translation gives CASSSRGGTNYGYTF.

The chain is built from TRBV5-1 and TRBJ2-2, with TRBD1 matching 7 bases. V shed 2 bases and J 5 bases; nucleotides not matched to a gene: 9. Germline-derived CDR1 and CDR2 are SGHRS and YFSETQ. The CDR3 runs 16 residues. The CDR3 DNA reads TGCGCCAGCAGCTTTGGCACCCAACAGGGGACCGGGGAGCTGTTTTTT. It specifies CASSFGTQQGTGELFF.

In its sample, this clone was seen a few times. The rearrangement links TRBV5-8 to TRBJ2-3, with a weak D call TRBD2 (5 bases). V shed 0 bases and J shed 1 base, with 9 bases lying between them. The CDR3 runs to 15 residues. The V gene's germline CDR1 is SGHTS and CDR2 YDEGEE. The chain's CDR3 is CASSLGMRGTDTQYF. The CDR3 DNA reads as TGTGCCAGCAGCTTGGGCATGAGGGGCACAGATACGCAGTATTTT.

This chain uses TRBV21-1 with TRBJ2-1; the DNA was not used to check the table's D call, TRBD2. TRBV21-1 is a documented pseudogene. The CDR3 sequence is 18 residues long. CDR3 DNA sequence: TGTGCCAGCAGCAAACATCCGACCCGTAGCGGGGGGAGGGATGAGCAGTTCTTC. It specifies CASSKHPTRSGGRDEQFF.

V usage is TRBV9 and J usage is TRBJ2-3; D is undetermined. Germline V gene sequence: CDR1 SGDLS, CDR2 YYNGEE. V was shortened by 4 bases and J by 2 bases, with 20 bases between the two germline ends. CDR3 length equals 17 residues. This CDR3 reads CASSPRASGSYTDTQYF. CDR3 coding DNA: TGTGCCAGCAGCCCACGCGCCAGTGGAAGCTACACAGATACGCAGTATTTT. Drawing the rest from reference TRBV9 and TRBJ2-3, the complete variable domain is DSGVTQTPKHLITATGQRVTLRCSPRSGDLSVYWYQQSLDQGLQFLIQYYNGEERAKGNILERFSAQQFPDLHSELNLSSLELGDSALYFCASSPRASGSYTDTQYFGPGTRLTVL.

This chain uses TRBV5-1 with TRBJ2-3, with a possible D match to TRBD2 (6 bases). Germline-derived CDR1 and CDR2 are SGHRS and YFSETQ. The CDR3 runs 14 residues. Trimming took 4 bases from V and 2 from J, leaving 11 bases between them. CDR3 DNA sequence: TGCGCCAGCAGCGGGGGGTATAACACAGATACGCAGTATTTT. This sequence encodes CASSGGYNTDTQYF.

This rearrangement joins TRBV20-1 to TRBJ2-1; D not certain. Germline lookup yields CDR1 DFQATT and CDR2 SNEGSKA (reference sequence). CDR3 size: 11 residues. The V gene lost 7 bases and the J gene lost 0 bases, with 4 bases spanning the gap. Written as DNA, the CDR3 is TGCAGTGGAGTCTCCTACAATGAGCAGTTCTTC. Translation: CSGVSYNEQFF.

The CDR3: CASSFSTGRSTDTQYF. CDR3 in DNA: TGTGCCAGCAGCTTTAGTACAGGGCGGAGCACAGATACGCAGTATTTT. V and J are TRBV11-1 and TRBJ2-3; maybe TRBD1 (6 bases). Trimming pared 3 bases from V and 0 bases from J, leaving 13 bases between. The V gene's germline CDR1 is SGHAT and CDR2 FQDESV (reference sequence). The CDR3 spans 16 residues.

This clone was seen once. The V gene is TRBV5-8, the J gene TRBJ2-7; either TRBD1 or TRBD2 may supply D (5 bases each). The ends were cut back, 0 bases at V and 1 base at J, with 11 bases in the middle. Germline V lookup: CDR1 SGHTS, CDR2 YDEGEE. The CDR3 spans 15 residues. The CDR3 spells CASSLEGPSSYEQYF. The DNA of the CDR3 is TGTGCCAGCAGCTTGGAGGGACCCTCATCCTACGAGCAGTACTTC. Full variable domain (outside the CDR3, taken from reference TRBV5-8 and TRBJ2-7): EAGVTQSPTHLIKTRGQQATLRCSPISGHTSVYWYQQALGLGLQFLLWYDEGEERNRGNFPPRFSGRQFPNYSSELNVNALELEDSALYLCASSLEGPSSYEQYFGPGTRLTVT.

This clone was seen just once. The J gene is TRBJ2-2, the V gene TRBV5-1; D is unclear. Germline loops: CDR1 SGHRS, CDR2 YFSETQ. Trimming stripped 3 bases from V and 0 bases from J, with 6 bases between. CDR3 size: 14 residues. This chain's CDR3 is CASSSRPNTGELFF. CDR3 nucleotides: TGCGCCAGCAGCTCTCGCCCGAACACCGGGGAGCTGTTTTTT.

This clone has just a few counts. The chain is built from TRBV28 and TRBJ2-1; D not certain. The CDR3 covers 13 residues. The V and J ends lost 6 bases and 6 bases respectively, with 12 bases between them. CDR1 and CDR2 from the germline V gene are MDHEN and SYDVKM. The CDR3 coding sequence is TGTGCCAGCAGCTGGCGATCTTTCAATGAGCAGTTCTTC. Translating it yields CASSWRSFNEQFF.

In nucleotides, the CDR3 is TGCGCCAGCAGCTTGAAGGCTTCCGGGAGCTCCTACAATGAGCAGTTCTTC. Translated: CASSLKASGSSYNEQFF. The chain is built from TRBV5-1 and TRBJ2-1; tentative D call: TRBD2 (6 bases). Germline V gene lookup returns CDR1 SGHRS and CDR2 YFSETQ. The V end was cut by 1 base, the J end by 0 bases, with 14 bases between. The CDR3 extends over 17 amino acids.

There are a few counts of this clone. Other DNA sequences in this specimen translate into the identical CDR3. The chain recombines TRBV28 with TRBJ1-5; D uncertain. Between the trimmed V and J ends, which lost 5 bases and 4 bases, there was a span of 9 bases. CDR3 size: 13 residues. Per germline, CDR1 MDHEN and CDR2 SYDVKM. The CDR3 region is CASSPGANQPQHF. In DNA form, the CDR3 reads TGTGCCAGCAGTCCGGGAGCAAATCAGCCCCAGCATTTT.

In its sample, this clone was seen many times. Distinct nucleotide sequences in the sample also encode this CDR3. The chain recombines TRBV27 with TRBJ2-5; 13 nucleotides match TRBD2. This CDR3 comprises 17 residues. Germline CDR1 reads MNHEY; CDR2 reads SMNVEV (reference sequence). J gave up 5 bases and V 3 bases, and 9 bases lay outside the gene matches. The CDR3 region is CASSLSRLAGGGETQYF. The CDR3 coding sequence is TGTGCCAGCAGTTTGAGCAGACTAGCGGGAGGCGGGGAGACCCAGTACTTC.

The chain links TRBV5-1 to TRBJ1-1; 7 bases line up with TRBD1. CDR3 size: 14 residues. V was clipped by 4 bases and J by 3 bases; unmatched bases: 6. Germline CDR1 reads SGHRS; CDR2 reads YFSETQ. CDR3 nucleotides: TGCGCCAGCAGCCCCCGACAGGGCGACACTGAAGCTTTCTTT. It yields the protein CASSPRQGDTEAFF.

The rearrangement joins TRBV19 to TRBJ2-1; TRBD2 agrees at 12 bases. In germline, CDR1 is LNHDA, CDR2 SQIVND (reference sequence). CDR3 length: 14 residues. J was trimmed by 10 bases and V by 4 bases; bases with no gene match: 5. The CDR3 DNA reads TGTGCCAGTAGTAGACTAGCGGGAGCAGGGGAGCAGTTCTTC. This sequence encodes CASSRLAGAGEQFF.

The genes are TRBV6-1 and TRBJ2-7; perhaps TRBD1 as D (6 bases). V was pared by 6 bases and J by 0 bases, with 12 bases between. Germline values: CDR1 MNHNS, CDR2 SASEGT. The CDR3 has 14 amino acids. CDR3 protein: CASRATGPSYEQYF. CDR3 DNA sequence: TGTGCCAGCAGGGCGACAGGTCCCTCCTACGAGCAGTACTTC.

A word on this clone: Other DNA variants within this sample encode the same CDR3. The rearrangement links TRBV10-3 to TRBJ2-5; weak D call: TRBD1 (6 bases). There are 11 residues in the CDR3. From germline, CDR1 is ENHRY and CDR2 SYGVKD. The ends were cut back, 6 bases at V and 5 bases at J, with 7 bases in the middle. The DNA for the CDR3 is TGTGCCATCAGGCAGGGGGAGACCCAGTACTTC. Translation: CAIRQGETQYF.